A selection of T cell receptor beta chains follows, all from one sample in a study of T cells after somatic rescue of genetic block. The protocol was immunoSEQ multiplex PCR, while the TCRdb copy is restricted to in-frame clones and leaves out a portion. Among roughly 120,000 clones, 85% to 95% were seen once, and the ten largest hold roughly 1.4%. What was sequenced was peripheral blood mononuclear cells (PBMCs). The receptors derive from a woman aged 18-29 years. The CDR3 runs from the conserved cysteine through the conserved F or W. A D gene is named only where the DNA matches it firmly. Clone size appears in some rows only: once, few, many, or a class for an expanded clone.

-	TRBV4-2	TRBJ1-4	-	CASSQADGTGEKLFF	TGTGCCAGCAGCCAAGCCGACGGGACGGGTGAAAAACTGTTTTTT
few	TRBV30	TRBJ1-1	TRBD1	CAWSVMDRWNTEAFF	TGTGCCTGGAGTGTAATGGACAGGTGGAACACTGAAGCTTTCTTT
medium-sized	TRBV30	TRBJ1-3	-	CAWSPTPDSGNTIYF	TGTGCCTGGAGCCCCACACCAGACTCTGGAAACACCATATATTTT
-	TRBV19	TRBJ1-5	-	CASSIPSVGEPQHF	TGTGCCAGTAGTATCCCCTCGGTGGGAGAGCCCCAGCATTTT
-	TRBV28	TRBJ1-2	-	CASSSQGDGYTF	TGTGCCAGCAGTTCACAGGGTGATGGCTACACCTTC
-	TRBV4-2	TRBJ1-6	TRBD1	CASSQTGENSPLHF	TGTGCCAGCAGCCAGACAGGGGAAAATTCACCCCTCCACTTT
-	TRBV7-2	TRBJ1-6	-	CASSPTGTGNSPLHF	TGTGCCAGCAGCCCGACCGGGACGGGTAATTCACCCCTCCACTTT
-	TRBV18	TRBJ1-1	-	CASSTTGMNTEAFF	TGTGCCAGCTCAACGACGGGCATGAACACTGAAGCTTTCTTT
-	TRBV6-5	TRBJ1-2	-	CASSYDGLSVYGYTF	TGTGCCAGCAGTTACGACGGCCTTTCAGTCTATGGCTACACCTTC
-	TRBV7-9	TRBJ1-5	-	CASSLARGGPGPQHF	TGTGCCAGCAGCTTAGCGCGGGGTGGCCCGGGGCCCCAGCATTTT
-	TRBV6-6	TRBJ2-5	-	CASSYSRVGQETQYF	TGTGCCAGCAGTTACTCCAGGGTTGGTCAAGAGACCCAGTACTTC
-	TRBV5-4	TRBJ1-1	-	CAFSLPQNTEAFF	TGTGCCTTCAGCCTTCCTCAGAACACTGAAGCTTTCTTT
-	TRBV2	TRBJ2-1	-	CASSRPDLTGNEQFF	TGTGCCAGCAGTCGCCCCGACTTAACGGGGAATGAGCAGTTCTTC
-	TRBV6-6	TRBJ1-2	-	CASSYLKGGYTF	TGTGCCAGCAGTTATTTAAAAGGTGGCTACACCTTC
-	TRBV27	TRBJ2-3	TRBD1	CASSRDSDFTDTQYF	TGTGCCAGCAGCCGGGACAGCGACTTCACAGATACGCAGTATTTT
-	TRBV4-2	TRBJ2-1	-	CASSQDRDSDEQFF	TGTGCCAGCAGCCAAGATCGGGATTCCGATGAGCAGTTCTTC
-	TRBV19	TRBJ1-2	-	CASSPAQGEGGYTF	TGTGCCAGTAGTCCCGCACAGGGCGAAGGCGGCTACACCTTC
-	TRBV18	TRBJ2-5	TRBD2	CASSPRVPTTSGNQETQYF	TGTGCCAGCTCACCAAGGGTACCAACGACTAGCGGGAACCAAGAGACCCAGTACTTC
-	TRBV5-4	TRBJ1-4	TRBD1	CASSPGGNEKLFF	TGTGCCAGCAGCCCAGGGGGGAATGAAAAACTGTTTTTT
once	TRBV9	TRBJ2-1	-	CASSVATRDLGNEQFF	TGTGCCAGCAGCGTAGCTACCCGGGACCTGGGCAATGAGCAGTTCTTC
-	TRBV4-1	TRBJ2-2	TRBD2	CASSGRAGPTGELFF	TGCGCCAGCAGCGGGAGGGCGGGACCCACCGGGGAGCTGTTTTTT
-	TRBV5-1	TRBJ1-5	-	CASSLAPRSNQPQHF	TGCGCCAGCAGCTTGGCCCCTAGGAGCAATCAGCCCCAGCATTTT
-	TRBV30	TRBJ1-1	TRBD1	CAWDRVREAFF	TGTGCCTGGGACAGGGTGCGCGAAGCTTTCTTT
-	TRBV7-9	TRBJ2-3	-	CASSSYLTGRDTQYF	TGTGCCAGCAGCTCATATCTGACAGGGAGGGATACGCAGTATTTT
-	TRBV7-9	TRBJ1-2	-	CASSPRVGGYTF	TGTGCCAGCAGCCCGAGGGTAGGTGGCTACACCTTC
once	TRBV9	TRBJ1-5	-	CASSVALTPGRWPQHF	TGTGCCAGCAGCGTAGCTCTTACCCCGGGGAGGTGGCCCCAGCATTTT
few	TRBV7-3	TRBJ2-2	-	CASSQSTGELFF	TGTGCCAGCAGCCAATCCACCGGGGAGCTGTTTTTT
-	TRBV11-2	TRBJ2-7	TRBD1	CASSRSTGNDGYEQYF	TGTGCCAGCAGCCGATCGACAGGGAATGATGGCTACGAGCAGTACTTC
-	TRBV6-6	TRBJ2-7	TRBD1	CASSQGAQSISYEQYF	TGTGCCAGCAGCCAGGGGGCCCAATCCATTTCCTACGAGCAGTACTTC
few	TRBV7-8	TRBJ1-5	-	CASSLTGNGNQPQHF	TGTGCCAGCAGCTTAACAGGGAACGGGAATCAGCCCCAGCATTTT